The source of this T cell receptor (beta chain) is a study of T cell responses to AZD1222 COVID-19 vaccine. J was trimmed by 6 bases and V by 4 bases; bases with no gene match: 9. The CDR3 runs 14 residues. CDR1 and CDR2 from the germline V gene are SGHRS and YFSETQ. The data were produced by immunoSEQ multiplex PCR, yet TCRdb's version contains in-frame clones alone and is incomplete. Among roughly 170,000 clones listed, 88% were seen once. The J gene is TRBJ1-2, the V gene TRBV5-1; 7 bases line up with TRBD1. The sequenced sample was peripheral blood, obtained on day 0 of AZD1222 vaccination. The clonotype was recovered from an adult in good health. As DNA, the CDR3 is TGCGCCAGCAGCCTCCCAGGGGGAGCTGATGGCTACACCTTC. Its translation is CASSLPGGADGYTF.